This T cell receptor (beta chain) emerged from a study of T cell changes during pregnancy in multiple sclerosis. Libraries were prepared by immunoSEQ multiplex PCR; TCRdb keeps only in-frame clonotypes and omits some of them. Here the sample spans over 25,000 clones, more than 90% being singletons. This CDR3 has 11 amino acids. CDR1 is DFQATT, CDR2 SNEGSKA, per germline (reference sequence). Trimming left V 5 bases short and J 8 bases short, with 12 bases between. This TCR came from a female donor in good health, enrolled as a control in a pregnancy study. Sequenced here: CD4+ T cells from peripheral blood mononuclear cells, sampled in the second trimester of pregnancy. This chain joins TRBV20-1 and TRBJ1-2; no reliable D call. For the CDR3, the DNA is TGCAGTGCTCTTTCACAACGCGGCTACACCTTC. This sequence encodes CSALSQRGYTF.